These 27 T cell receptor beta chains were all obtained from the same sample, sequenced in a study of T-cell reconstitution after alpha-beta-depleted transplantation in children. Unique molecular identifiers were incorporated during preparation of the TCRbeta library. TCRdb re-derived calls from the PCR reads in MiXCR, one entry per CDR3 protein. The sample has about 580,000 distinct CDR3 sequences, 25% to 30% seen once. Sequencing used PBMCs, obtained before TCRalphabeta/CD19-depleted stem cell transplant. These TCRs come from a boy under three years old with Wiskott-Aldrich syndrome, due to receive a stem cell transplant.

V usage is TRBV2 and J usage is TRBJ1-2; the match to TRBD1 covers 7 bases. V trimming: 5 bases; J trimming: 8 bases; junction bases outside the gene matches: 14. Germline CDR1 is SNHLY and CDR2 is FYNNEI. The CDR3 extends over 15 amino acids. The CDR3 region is CASSPLPTGFRGYTF. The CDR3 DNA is TGTGCCAGCAGTCCCCTTCCGACAGGGTTCAGGGGCTACACCTTC.

The DNA of the CDR3 is TGTGCCAGCAGCTCTAGAGGACACAATGAGCAGTTCTTC. Translating it yields CASSSRGHNEQFF. The chain links TRBV7-7 to TRBJ2-1; unclear D gene. CDR1 and CDR2 (germline): SSHAT, FNYEAQ (reference sequence). V was cut by 4 bases and J by 5 bases, with 9 bases left in between. The CDR3 runs to 13 residues. The full variable domain, in which reference TRBV7-7 and TRBJ2-1 provide the parts outside the CDR3, is GAGVSQSPRYKVTKRGQDVTLRCDPISSHATLYWYQQALGQGPEFLTYFNYEAQPDKSGLPSDRFSAERPEGSISTLTIQRTEQRDSAMYRCASSSRGHNEQFFGPGTRLTVL.

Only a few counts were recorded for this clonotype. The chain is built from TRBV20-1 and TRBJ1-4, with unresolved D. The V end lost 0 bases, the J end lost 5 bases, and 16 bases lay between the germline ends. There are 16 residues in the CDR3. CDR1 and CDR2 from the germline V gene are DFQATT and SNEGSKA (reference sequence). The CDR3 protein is CSARDARASGNEKLFF. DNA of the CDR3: TGCAGTGCTAGAGATGCGAGGGCTTCGGGGAATGAAAAACTGTTTTTT.

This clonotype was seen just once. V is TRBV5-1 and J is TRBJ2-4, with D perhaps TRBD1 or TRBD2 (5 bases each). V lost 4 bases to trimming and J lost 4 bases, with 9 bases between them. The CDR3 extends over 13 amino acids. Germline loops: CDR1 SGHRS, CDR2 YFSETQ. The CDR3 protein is CASSRDGKNIQYF. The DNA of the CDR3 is TGCGCCAGCAGCCGGGACGGAAAAAACATTCAGTACTTC.

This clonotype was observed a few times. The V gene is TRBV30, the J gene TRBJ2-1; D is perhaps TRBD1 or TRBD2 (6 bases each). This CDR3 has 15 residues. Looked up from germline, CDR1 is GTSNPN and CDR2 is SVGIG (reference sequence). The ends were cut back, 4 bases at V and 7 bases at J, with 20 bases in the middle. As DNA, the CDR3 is TGTGCCTGGAACCCGGTAGGGCGGAGGGGGAATGAGCAGTTCTTC. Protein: CAWNPVGRRGNEQFF.

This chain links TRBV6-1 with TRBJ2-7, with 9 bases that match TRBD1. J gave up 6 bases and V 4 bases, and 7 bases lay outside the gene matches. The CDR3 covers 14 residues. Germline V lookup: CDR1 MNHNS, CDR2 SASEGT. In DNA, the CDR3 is TGTGCCAGCAGTGTCGGGACAGGGATCGCCGAGCAGTACTTC. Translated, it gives CASSVGTGIAEQYF.

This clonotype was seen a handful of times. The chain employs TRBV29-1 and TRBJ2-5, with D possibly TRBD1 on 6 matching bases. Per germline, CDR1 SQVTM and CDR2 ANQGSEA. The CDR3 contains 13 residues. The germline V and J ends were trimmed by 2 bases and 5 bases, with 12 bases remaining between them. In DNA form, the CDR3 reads TGCAGCGTTGAATTGGGGGCGGATGAGACCCAGTACTTC. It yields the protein CSVELGADETQYF. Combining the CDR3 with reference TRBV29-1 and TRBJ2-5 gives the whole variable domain SAVISQKPSRDICQRGTSLTIQCQVDSQVTMMFWYRQQPGQSLTLIATANQGSEATYESGFVIDKFPISRPNLTFSTLTVSNMSPEDSSIYLCSVELGADETQYFGPGTRLLVL.

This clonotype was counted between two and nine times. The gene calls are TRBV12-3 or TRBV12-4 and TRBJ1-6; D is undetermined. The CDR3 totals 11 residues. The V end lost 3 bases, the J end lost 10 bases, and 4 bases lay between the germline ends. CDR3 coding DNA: TGTGCCAGCAGTTTCGAATCACCCCTCCACTTT. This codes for CASSFESPLHF.

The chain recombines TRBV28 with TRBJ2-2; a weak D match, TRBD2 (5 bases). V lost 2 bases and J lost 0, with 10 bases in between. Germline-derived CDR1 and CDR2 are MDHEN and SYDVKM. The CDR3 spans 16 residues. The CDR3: CASSLARAPNTGELFF. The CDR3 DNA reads TGTGCCAGCAGTTTAGCGCGGGCCCCGAACACCGGGGAGCTGTTTTTT.

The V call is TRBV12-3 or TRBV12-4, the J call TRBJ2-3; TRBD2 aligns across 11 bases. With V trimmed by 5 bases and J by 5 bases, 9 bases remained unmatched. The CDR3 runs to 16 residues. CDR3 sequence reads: CASSPTSGSRGDTQYF. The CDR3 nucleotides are TGTGCCAGCAGTCCTACTAGCGGGAGTCGAGGAGATACGCAGTATTTT.

CDR3 sequence reads: CASSYRGPAYNEQFF. In DNA form, the CDR3 reads TGTGCCAGCAGTTACCGCGGGCCGGCCTACAATGAGCAGTTCTTC. This chain links TRBV6-2 or TRBV6-3 with TRBJ2-1, with a weak D call TRBD2 (5 bases). This CDR3 region has 15 residues. In germline, CDR1 is MNHEY, CDR2 SVGEGT. Trimming took off 2 bases at V and 2 bases at J, with 10 bases between the two ends.

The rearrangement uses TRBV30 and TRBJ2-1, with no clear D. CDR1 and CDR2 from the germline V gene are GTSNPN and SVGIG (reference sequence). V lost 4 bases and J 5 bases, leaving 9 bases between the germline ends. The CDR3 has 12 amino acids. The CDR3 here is CAWTPSHNEQFF. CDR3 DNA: TGTGCCTGGACTCCAAGTCACAATGAGCAGTTCTTC. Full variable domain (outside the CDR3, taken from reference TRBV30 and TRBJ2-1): SQTIHQWPATLVQPVGSPLSLECTVEGTSNPNLYWYRQAAGRGLQLLFYSVGIGQISSEVPQNLSASRPQDRQFILSSKKLLLSDSGFYLCAWTPSHNEQFFGPGTRLTVL.

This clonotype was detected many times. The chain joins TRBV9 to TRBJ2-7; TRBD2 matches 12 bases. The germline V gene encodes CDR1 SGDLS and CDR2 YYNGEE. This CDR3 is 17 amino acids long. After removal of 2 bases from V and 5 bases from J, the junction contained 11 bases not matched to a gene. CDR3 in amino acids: CASSVGLAGGPPHEQYF. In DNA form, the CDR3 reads TGTGCCAGCAGCGTGGGCCTAGCGGGAGGGCCACCCCACGAGCAGTACTTC.

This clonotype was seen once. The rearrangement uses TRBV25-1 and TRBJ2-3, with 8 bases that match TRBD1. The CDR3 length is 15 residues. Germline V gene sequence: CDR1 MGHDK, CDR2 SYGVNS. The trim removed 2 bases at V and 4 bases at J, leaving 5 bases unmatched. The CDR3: CASSEGTGSADTQYF. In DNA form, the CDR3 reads TGTGCCAGCAGTGAAGGGACAGGCTCCGCAGATACGCAGTATTTT.

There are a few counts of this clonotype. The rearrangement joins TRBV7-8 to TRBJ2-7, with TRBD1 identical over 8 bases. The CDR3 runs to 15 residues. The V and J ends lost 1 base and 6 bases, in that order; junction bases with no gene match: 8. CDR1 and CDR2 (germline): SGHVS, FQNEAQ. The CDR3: CASSLVQGEIAEQYF. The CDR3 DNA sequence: TGTGCCAGCAGCTTAGTACAGGGGGAAATAGCCGAGCAGTACTTC.

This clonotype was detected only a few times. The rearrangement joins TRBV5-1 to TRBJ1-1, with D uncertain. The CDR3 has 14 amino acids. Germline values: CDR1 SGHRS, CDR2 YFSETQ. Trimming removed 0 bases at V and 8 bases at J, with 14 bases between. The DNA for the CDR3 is TGCGCCAGCAGCTTGGGACCCGGGGTTTGGGAAGCTTTCTTT. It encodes CASSLGPGVWEAFF.

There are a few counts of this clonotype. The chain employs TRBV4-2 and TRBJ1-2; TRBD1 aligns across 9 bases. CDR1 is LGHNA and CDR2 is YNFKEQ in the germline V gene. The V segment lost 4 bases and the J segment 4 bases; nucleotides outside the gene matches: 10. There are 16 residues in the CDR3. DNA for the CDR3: TGTGCCAGCAGCCTCCTGGACAGGGGCCCTGCCTATGGCTACACCTTC. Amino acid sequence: CASSLLDRGPAYGYTF.

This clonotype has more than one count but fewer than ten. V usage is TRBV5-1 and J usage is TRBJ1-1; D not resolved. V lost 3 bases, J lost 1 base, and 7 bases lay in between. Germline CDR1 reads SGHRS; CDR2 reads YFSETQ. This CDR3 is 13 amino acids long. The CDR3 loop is CASSSHGNTEAFF. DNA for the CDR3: TGCGCCAGCAGCTCCCATGGGAACACTGAAGCTTTCTTT.

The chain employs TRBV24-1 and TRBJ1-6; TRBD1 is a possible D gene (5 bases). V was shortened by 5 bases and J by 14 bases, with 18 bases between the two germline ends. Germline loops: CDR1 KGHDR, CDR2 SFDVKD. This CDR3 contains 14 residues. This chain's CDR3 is CATSAGDQGSALHF. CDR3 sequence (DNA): TGTGCCACCAGTGCCGGGGACCAGGGAAGCGCCCTCCACTTT.

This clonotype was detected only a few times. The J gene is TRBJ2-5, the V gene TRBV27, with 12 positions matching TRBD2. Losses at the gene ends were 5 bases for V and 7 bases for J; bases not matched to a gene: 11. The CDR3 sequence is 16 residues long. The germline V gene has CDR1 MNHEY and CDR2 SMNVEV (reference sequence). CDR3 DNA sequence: TGTGCCAGCAGTCCTAGCGGGAGGGCCGCTAAGGCGACCCAGTACTTC. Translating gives CASSPSGRAAKATQYF.

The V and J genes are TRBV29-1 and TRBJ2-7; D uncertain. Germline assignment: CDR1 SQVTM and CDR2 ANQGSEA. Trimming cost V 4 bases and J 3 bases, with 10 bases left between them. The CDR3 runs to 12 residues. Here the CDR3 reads CSVGGHGYEQYF. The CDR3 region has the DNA TGCAGCGTTGGTGGGCACGGCTACGAGCAGTACTTC.

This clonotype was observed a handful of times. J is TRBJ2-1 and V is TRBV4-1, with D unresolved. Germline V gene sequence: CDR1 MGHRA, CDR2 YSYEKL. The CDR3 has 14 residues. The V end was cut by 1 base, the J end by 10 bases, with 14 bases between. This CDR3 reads CASSQGNFPIEQFF. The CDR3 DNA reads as TGCGCCAGCAGCCAAGGTAACTTCCCCATAGAGCAGTTCTTC.

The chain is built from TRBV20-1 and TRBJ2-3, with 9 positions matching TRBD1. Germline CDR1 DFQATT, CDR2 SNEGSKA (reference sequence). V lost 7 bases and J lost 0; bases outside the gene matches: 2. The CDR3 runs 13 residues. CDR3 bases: TGCAGTGAACAGGGGGCTAGCACAGATACGCAGTATTTT. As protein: CSEQGASTDTQYF.

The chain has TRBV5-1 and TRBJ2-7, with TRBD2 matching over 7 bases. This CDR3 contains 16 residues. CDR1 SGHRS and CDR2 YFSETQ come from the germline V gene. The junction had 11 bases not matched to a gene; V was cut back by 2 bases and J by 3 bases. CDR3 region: CASSLGLGEYRYEQYF. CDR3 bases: TGCGCCAGCAGCTTAGGACTAGGAGAATATCGCTACGAGCAGTACTTC.

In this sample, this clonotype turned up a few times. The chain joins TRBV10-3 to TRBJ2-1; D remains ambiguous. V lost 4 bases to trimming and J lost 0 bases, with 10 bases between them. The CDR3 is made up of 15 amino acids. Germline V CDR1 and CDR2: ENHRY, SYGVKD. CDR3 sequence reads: CAISGTTGSYNEQFF. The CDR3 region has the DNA TGTGCCATCAGTGGGACCACGGGCTCCTACAATGAGCAGTTCTTC.

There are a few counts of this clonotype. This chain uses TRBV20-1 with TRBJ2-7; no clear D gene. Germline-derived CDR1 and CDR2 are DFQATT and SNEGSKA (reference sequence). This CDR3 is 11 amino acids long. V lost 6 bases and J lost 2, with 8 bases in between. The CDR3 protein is CSAGRAYEQYF. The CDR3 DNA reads TGCAGTGCCGGTCGTGCCTACGAGCAGTACTTC.

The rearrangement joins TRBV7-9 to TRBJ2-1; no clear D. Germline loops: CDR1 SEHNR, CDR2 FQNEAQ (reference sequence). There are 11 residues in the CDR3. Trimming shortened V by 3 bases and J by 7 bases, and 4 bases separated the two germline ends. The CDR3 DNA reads TGTGCCAGCAGCTTTAAGAATGAGCAGTTCTTC. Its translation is CASSFKNEQFF.